This entry is about one TCR beta chain. The record originates from a study of pediatric ulcerative colitis. The rectum was sampled with one to two pinch biopsies at colonoscopy. J was trimmed by 6 bases and V by 5 bases; bases with no gene match: 7. The CDR3 contains 14 residues. Germline-derived CDR1 and CDR2 are SNHLY and FYNNEI. TCRdb's table, derived via immunoSEQ multiplex PCR, lists solely in-frame clones and lacks some. The table records 35,000 to 45,000 clones, 75% of them present only once. The J gene is TRBJ2-1, the V gene TRBV2; 7 bases fit TRBD1. The sequencing input was gut tissue. This clonotype originated in a boy aged 5 to 17 with severe ulcerative colitis. The DNA for the CDR3 is TGTGCCAGCAGTCTTCAGCCAGGGGGCAATGAGCAGTTCTTC. It codes for CASSLQPGGNEQFF.